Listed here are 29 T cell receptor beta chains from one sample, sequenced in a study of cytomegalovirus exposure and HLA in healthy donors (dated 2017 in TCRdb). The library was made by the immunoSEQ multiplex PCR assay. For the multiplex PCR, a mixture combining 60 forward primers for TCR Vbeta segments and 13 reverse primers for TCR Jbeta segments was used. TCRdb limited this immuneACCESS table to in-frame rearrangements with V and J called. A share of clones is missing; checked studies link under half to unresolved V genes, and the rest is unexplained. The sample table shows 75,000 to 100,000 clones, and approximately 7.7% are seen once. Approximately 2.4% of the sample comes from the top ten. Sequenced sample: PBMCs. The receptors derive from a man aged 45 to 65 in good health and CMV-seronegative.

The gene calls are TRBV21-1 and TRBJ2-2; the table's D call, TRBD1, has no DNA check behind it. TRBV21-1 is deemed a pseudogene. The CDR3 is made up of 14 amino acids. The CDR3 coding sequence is TGTGCCAGCAGCAACGCCACAGGGCCCGGGGAGCTGTTTTTT. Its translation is CASSNATGPGELFF.

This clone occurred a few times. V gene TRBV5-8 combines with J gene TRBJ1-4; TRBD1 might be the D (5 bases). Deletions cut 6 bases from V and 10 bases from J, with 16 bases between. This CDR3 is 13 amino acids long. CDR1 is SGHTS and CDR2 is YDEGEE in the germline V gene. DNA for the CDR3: TGTGCCAGCAATCCGACGGCGGGACTAAAACTGTTTTTT. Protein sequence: CASNPTAGLKLFF.

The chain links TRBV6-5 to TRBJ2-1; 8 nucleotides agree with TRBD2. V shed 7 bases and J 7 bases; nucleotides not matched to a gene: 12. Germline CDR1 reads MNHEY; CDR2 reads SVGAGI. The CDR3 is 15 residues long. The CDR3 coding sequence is TGTGCCAGCACCCAAGGCGGGGGGCGGAGGAATGAGCAGTTCTTC. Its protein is CASTQGGGRRNEQFF.

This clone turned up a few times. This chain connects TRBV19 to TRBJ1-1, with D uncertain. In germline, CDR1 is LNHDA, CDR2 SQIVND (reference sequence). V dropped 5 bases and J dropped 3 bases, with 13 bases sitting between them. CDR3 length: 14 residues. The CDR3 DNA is TGTGCCAGTAGTTCCGAGGCGTTTGACACTGAAGCTTTCTTT. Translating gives CASSSEAFDTEAFF.

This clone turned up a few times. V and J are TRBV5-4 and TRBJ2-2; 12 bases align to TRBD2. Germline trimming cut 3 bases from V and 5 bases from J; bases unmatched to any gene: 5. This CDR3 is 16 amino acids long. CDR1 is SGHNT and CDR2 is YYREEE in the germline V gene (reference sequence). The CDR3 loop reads CASSSGLAGRTGELFF. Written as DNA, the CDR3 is TGTGCCAGCAGCTCAGGACTAGCGGGGCGAACCGGGGAGCTGTTTTTT. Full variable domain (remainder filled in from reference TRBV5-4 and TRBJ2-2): ETGVTQSPTHLIKTRGQQVTLRCSSQSGHNTVSWYQQALGQGPQFIFQYYREEENGRGNFPPRFSGLQFPNYSSELNVNALELDDSALYLCASSSGLAGRTGELFFGEGSRLTVL.

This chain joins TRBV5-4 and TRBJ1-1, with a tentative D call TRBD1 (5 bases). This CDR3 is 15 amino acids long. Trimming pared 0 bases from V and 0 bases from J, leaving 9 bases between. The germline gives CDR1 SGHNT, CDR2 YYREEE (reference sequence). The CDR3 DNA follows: TGTGCCAGCAGCTTGGCGGGGGTTCTGAACACTGAAGCTTTCTTT. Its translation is CASSLAGVLNTEAFF.

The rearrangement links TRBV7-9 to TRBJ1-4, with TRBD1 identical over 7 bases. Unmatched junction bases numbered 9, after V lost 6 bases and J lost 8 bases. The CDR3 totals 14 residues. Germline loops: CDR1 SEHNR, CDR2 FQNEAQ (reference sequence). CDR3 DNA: TGTGCCAGCAGAGCTAGGACAGGCACCGAAAAACTGTTTTTT. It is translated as CASRARTGTEKLFF.

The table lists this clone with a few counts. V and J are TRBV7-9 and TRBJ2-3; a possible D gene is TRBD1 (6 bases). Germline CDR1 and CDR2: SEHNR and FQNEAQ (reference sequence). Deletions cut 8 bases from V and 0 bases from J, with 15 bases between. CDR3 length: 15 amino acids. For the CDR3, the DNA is TGTGCCAGCGATGAACAGGGAACGAGCACAGATACGCAGTATTTT. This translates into CASDEQGTSTDTQYF.

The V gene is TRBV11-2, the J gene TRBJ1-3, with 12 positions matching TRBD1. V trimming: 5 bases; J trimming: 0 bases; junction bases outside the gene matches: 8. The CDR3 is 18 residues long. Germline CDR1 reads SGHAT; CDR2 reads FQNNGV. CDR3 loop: CASSTLGTGGFSGNTIYF. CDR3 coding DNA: TGTGCCAGCAGCACGTTGGGGACAGGGGGCTTCTCTGGAAACACCATATATTTT.

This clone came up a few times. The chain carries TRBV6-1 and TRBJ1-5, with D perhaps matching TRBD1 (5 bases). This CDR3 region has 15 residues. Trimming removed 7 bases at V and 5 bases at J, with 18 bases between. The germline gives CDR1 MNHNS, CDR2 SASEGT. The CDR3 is CASTWGGLGDQPQHF. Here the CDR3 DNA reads TGTGCCAGCACGTGGGGGGGATTGGGCGATCAGCCCCAGCATTTT.

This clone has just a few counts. CDR3 sequence reads: CASSLEQPQETQYF. The CDR3 DNA reads TGTGCCAGCAGTTTAGAACAGCCCCAAGAGACCCAGTACTTC. V usage is TRBV27 and J usage is TRBJ2-5; D gene ambiguous. V lost 2 bases and J 1 base, leaving 8 bases between the germline ends. CDR3 length: 14 residues. Germline CDR1 and CDR2: MNHEY and SMNVEV (reference sequence).

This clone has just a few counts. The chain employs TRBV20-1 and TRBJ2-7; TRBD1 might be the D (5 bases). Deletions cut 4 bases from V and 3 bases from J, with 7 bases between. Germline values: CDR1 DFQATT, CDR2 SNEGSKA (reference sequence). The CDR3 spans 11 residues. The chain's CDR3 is CSAMTDYEQYF. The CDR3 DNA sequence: TGCAGTGCTATGACAGACTACGAGCAGTACTTC.

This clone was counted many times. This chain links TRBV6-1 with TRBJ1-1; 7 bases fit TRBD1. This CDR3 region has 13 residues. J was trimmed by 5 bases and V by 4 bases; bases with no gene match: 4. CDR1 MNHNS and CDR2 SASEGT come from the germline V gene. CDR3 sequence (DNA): TGTGCCAGCAGTGTAGAGACAGGGACTGAAGCTTTCTTT. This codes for CASSVETGTEAFF.

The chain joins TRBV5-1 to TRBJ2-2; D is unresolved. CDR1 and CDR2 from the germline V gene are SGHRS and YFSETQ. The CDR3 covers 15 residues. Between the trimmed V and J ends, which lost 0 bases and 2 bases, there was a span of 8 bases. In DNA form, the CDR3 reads TGCGCCAGCAGCTTGGATGGGCGAAACACCGGGGAGCTGTTTTTT. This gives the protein CASSLDGRNTGELFF. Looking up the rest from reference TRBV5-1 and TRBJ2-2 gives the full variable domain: KAGVTQTPRYLIKTRGQQVTLSCSPISGHRSVSWYQQTPGQGLQFLFEYFSETQRNKGNFPGRFSGRQFSNSRSEMNVSTLELGDSALYLCASSLDGRNTGELFFGEGSRLTVL.

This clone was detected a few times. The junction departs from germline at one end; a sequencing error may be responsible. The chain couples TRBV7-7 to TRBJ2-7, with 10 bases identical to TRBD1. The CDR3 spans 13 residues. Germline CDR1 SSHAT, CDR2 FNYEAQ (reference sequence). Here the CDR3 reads CASSRDRGYEQYF. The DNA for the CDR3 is TGTGCTAGCAGCCGGGACAGGGGTTACGAGCAGTACTTC.

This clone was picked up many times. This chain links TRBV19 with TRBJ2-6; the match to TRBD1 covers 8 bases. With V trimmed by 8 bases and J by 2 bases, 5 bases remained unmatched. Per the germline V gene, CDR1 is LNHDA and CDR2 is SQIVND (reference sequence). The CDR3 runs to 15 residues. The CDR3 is CASAQGAAGANVLTF. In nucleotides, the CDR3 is TGTGCCAGTGCCCAGGGGGCAGCTGGGGCCAACGTCCTGACTTTC. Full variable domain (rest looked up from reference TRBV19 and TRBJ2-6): DGGITQSPKYLFRKEGQNVTLSCEQNLNHDAMYWYRQDPGQGLRLIYYSQIVNDFQKGDIAEGYSVSREKKESFPLTVTSAQKNPTAFYLCASAQGAAGANVLTFGAGSRLTVL.

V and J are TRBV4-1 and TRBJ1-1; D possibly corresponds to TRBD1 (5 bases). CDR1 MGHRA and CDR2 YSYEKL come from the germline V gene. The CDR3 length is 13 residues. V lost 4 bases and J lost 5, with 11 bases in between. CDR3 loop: CASSLAGDTEAFF. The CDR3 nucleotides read TGCGCCAGCAGCCTTGCGGGGGATACTGAAGCTTTCTTT.

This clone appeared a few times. DNA of the CDR3: TGTGCCAGCAGTGGATTTAAGGGACAAGACACCGGGGAGCTGTTTTTT. This gives the protein CASSGFKGQDTGELFF. This chain uses TRBV27 with TRBJ2-2; TRBD1 is a possible D gene (6 bases). This CDR3 spans 16 amino acids. V lost 5 bases and J 3 bases, leaving 16 bases between the germline ends. Per germline, CDR1 MNHEY and CDR2 SMNVEV (reference sequence).

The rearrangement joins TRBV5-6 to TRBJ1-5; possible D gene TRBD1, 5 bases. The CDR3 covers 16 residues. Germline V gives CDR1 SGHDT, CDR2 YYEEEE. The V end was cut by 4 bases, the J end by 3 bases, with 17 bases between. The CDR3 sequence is CASSDRGDGNNQPQHF. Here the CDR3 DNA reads TGTGCCAGCAGCGATCGGGGGGACGGAAACAATCAGCCCCAGCATTTT.

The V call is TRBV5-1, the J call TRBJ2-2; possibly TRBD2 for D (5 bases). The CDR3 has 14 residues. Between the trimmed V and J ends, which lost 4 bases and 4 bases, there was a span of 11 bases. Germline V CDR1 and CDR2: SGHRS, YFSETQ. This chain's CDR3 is CASSPEAITGELFF. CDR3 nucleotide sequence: TGCGCCAGCAGCCCGGAGGCGATCACCGGGGAGCTGTTTTTT. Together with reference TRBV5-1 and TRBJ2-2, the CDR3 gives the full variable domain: KAGVTQTPRYLIKTRGQQVTLSCSPISGHRSVSWYQQTPGQGLQFLFEYFSETQRNKGNFPGRFSGRQFSNSRSEMNVSTLELGDSALYLCASSPEAITGELFFGEGSRLTVL.

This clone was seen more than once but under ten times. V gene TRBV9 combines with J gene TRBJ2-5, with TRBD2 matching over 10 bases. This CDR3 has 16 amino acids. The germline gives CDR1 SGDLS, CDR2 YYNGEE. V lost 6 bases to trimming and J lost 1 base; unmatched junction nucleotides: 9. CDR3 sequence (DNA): TGTGCCAGCAATCGTCCTAGCGGGGGTCTCCAAGAGACCCAGTACTTC. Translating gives CASNRPSGGLQETQYF.

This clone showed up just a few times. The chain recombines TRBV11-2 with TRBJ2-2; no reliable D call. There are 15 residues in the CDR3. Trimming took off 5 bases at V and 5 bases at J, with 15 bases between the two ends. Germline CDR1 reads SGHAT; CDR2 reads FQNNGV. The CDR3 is CASSRDLIETGELFF. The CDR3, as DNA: TGTGCCAGCAGCCGCGATCTTATCGAAACCGGGGAGCTGTTTTTT.

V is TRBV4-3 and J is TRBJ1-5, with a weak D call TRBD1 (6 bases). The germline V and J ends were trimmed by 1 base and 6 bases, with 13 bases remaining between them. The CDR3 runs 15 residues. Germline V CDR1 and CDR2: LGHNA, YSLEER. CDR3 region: CASSQVSGDGQPQHF. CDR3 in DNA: TGCGCCAGCAGCCAAGTATCAGGGGACGGTCAGCCCCAGCATTTT.

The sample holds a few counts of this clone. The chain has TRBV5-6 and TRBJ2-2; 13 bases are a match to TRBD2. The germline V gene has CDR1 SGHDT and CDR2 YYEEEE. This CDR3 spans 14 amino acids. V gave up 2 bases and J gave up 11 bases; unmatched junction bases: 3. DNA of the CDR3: TGTGCCAGCAGCTTCCCGGGACTAGCGGGAGAGCTGTTTTTT. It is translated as CASSFPGLAGELFF.

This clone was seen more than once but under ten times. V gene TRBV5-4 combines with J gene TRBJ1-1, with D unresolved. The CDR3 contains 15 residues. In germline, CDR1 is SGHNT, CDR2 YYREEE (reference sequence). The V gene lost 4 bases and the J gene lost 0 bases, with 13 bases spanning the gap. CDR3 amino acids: CASSPTPGLNTEAFF. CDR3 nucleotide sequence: TGTGCCAGCAGCCCCACCCCGGGGTTGAACACTGAAGCTTTCTTT.

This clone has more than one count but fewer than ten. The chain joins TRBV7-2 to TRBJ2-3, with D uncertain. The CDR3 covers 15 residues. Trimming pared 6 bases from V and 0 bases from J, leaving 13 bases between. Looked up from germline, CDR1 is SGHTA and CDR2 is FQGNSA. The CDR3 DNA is TGTGCCAGCAGGCCCATAGAGCTTAGCACAGATACGCAGTATTTT. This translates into CASRPIELSTDTQYF.

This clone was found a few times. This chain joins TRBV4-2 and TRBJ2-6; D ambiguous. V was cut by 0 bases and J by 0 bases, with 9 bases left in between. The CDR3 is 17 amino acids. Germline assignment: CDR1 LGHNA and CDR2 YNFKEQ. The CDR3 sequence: CASSQELMASGANVLTF. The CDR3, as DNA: TGTGCCAGCAGCCAAGAACTAATGGCCTCTGGGGCCAACGTCCTGACTTTC.

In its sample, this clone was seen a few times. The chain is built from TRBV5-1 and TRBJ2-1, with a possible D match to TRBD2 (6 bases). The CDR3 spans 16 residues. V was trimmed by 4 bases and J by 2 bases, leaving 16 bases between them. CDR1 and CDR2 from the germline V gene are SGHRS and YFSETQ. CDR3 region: CASSEETGVPYNEQFF. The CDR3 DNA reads TGCGCCAGCAGCGAGGAGACGGGGGTTCCCTACAATGAGCAGTTCTTC.

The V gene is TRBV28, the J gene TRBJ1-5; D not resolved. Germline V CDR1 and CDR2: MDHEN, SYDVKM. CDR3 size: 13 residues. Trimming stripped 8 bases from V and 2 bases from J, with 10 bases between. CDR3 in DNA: TGTGCCAGCCGTACGGGTGGCAATCAGCCCCAGCATTTT. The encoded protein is CASRTGGNQPQHF.